This TCR beta chain was retrieved from a study of esophageal squamous cell carcinoma under preoperative chemotherapy. Study-wide results and caveats: After treatment, tumor-infiltrating lymphocytes apparently came partly from blood T cells. Paclitaxel-nedaplatin therapy caused immediate, substantial clonotype frequency changes.

CDR3 length equals 15 residues. Germline V gives CDR1 MNHNS, CDR2 SASEGT. The V gene end was trimmed by 9 bases and the J gene end by 10 bases; junction bases not matched to a gene: 18. Time point given: before preoperative PTX-NDP chemotherapy. Comment on this clonotype: Its antigen is undetermined.

Each CDR3 protein is one row after TCRdb ran MiXCR on the PCR reads. The sample comprises approximately 15,000 distinct CDR3 sequences, roughly 60% of which are singletons, and about 53% rests with the top ten. This chain connects TRBV6-1 to TRBJ2-4; 7 bases are shared with TRBD2. The sample was taken from a patient given preoperative chemotherapy. The TCR comes from a human donor with esophageal squamous cell carcinoma. The donor label of this sample is uncertain. The DNA for the CDR3 is TGTGCCAGGGGGGACGGGGGGAGGGCCAAAGAGATTCAGTACTTC. This sequence encodes CARGDGGRAKEIQYF.